Below, 18 T cell receptor beta chains from the same sample are listed, as sequenced in a study of cytomegalovirus exposure and HLA in healthy donors. The PCR had 60 Vbeta and 13 Jbeta primers. The data were produced by immunoSEQ multiplex PCR, yet TCRdb's version contains in-frame clones alone and is incomplete. Among about 180,000 clones, around 80% were seen once, and the ten largest hold roughly 3.7%. Input material: PBMCs. Source of these receptors: a woman aged 60 to 75 in good health and CMV-seropositive.

The chain carries TRBV7-6 and TRBJ1-5, with D possibly matching TRBD1 (6 bases). Germline CDR1 SGHVS, CDR2 FNYEAQ. The V end was cut by 5 bases, the J end by 3 bases, with 11 bases between. The CDR3 loop spans 14 amino acids. The DNA for the CDR3 is TGTGCCAGCAGCCCGAGACAGGACAATCAGCCCCAGCATTTT. Its translation: CASSPRQDNQPQHF. Variable domain in full (rest from reference TRBV7-6 and TRBJ1-5): GAGVSQSPRYKVTKRGQDVALRCDPISGHVSLYWYRQALGQGPEFLTYFNYEAQQDKSGLPNDRFSAERPEGSISTLTIQRTEQRDSAMYRCASSPRQDNQPQHFGDGTRLSIL.

This clone was seen only once. The chain has TRBV11-3 and TRBJ2-1; 9 nucleotides agree with TRBD2. V gave up 10 bases and J gave up 9 bases; unmatched junction bases: 10. This CDR3 is 13 amino acids long. In germline, CDR1 is SGHNT, CDR2 YENEEA. Here the CDR3 DNA reads TGTGCCACCTCCGGGACTAGCTACGCTGAGCAGTTCTTC. It yields the protein CATSGTSYAEQFF. The complete variable domain, with remaining parts taken from reference TRBV11-3 and TRBJ2-1, reads EAGVVQSPRYKIIEKKQPVAFWCNPISGHNTLYWYLQNLGQGPELLIRYENEEAVDDSQLPKDRFSAERLKGVDSTLKIQPAELGDSAVYLCATSGTSYAEQFFGPGTRLTVL.

The chain is built from TRBV5-4 and TRBJ1-2, with no clear D. Between the trimmed V and J ends, which lost 1 base and 6 bases, there was a span of 10 bases. The CDR3 extends over 13 amino acids. The germline gives CDR1 SGHNT, CDR2 YYREEE (reference sequence). The CDR3 here is CASSLWAADGYTF. CDR3 nucleotide sequence: TGTGCCAGCAGCTTGTGGGCAGCCGATGGCTACACCTTC.

V usage is TRBV27 and J usage is TRBJ2-7; maybe TRBD1 (6 bases). The CDR3 is 14 residues long. The V gene lost 4 bases and the J gene lost 0 bases, with 10 bases spanning the gap. In germline, CDR1 is MNHEY, CDR2 SMNVEV (reference sequence). The CDR3 nucleotides read TGTGCCAGCAGTTCAAACAGGGACTCCTACGAGCAGTACTTC. As protein: CASSSNRDSYEQYF.

The chain uses TRBV29-1 and TRBJ2-5, with TRBD2 identical over 9 bases. J was trimmed by 9 bases and V by 4 bases; bases with no gene match: 9. The CDR3 has 13 amino acids. Germline V gives CDR1 SQVTM, CDR2 ANQGSEA. The CDR3 DNA reads TGCAGCGTTGGGCTAGCGGGATTACGGGCCCAGTACTTC. Encoded protein: CSVGLAGLRAQYF.

This chain links TRBV11-3 with TRBJ1-3, with a tentative D call TRBD1 (5 bases). Germline assignment: CDR1 SGHNT and CDR2 YENEEA. This CDR3 spans 14 amino acids. The V gene lost 6 bases and the J gene lost 2 bases, with 11 bases spanning the gap. CDR3 residues: CASSPQGAGNTIYF. Here the CDR3 DNA reads TGTGCCAGCAGTCCTCAAGGGGCTGGAAACACCATATATTTT.

The J gene is TRBJ2-1, the V gene TRBV6-1, with 7 bases that match TRBD1. The CDR3 spans 14 residues. With V trimmed by 10 bases and J by 5 bases, 11 bases remained unmatched. The germline V gene encodes CDR1 MNHNS and CDR2 SASEGT. The CDR3 sequence is CATNRQGPNNEQFF. The CDR3 DNA sequence: TGTGCCACCAATAGACAGGGTCCTAACAATGAGCAGTTCTTC.

This CDR3 is CASSPSWTGGYNEQFF. Here the CDR3 DNA reads TGTGCCAGCTCACCTAGTTGGACAGGGGGTTACAATGAGCAGTTCTTC. The chain combines TRBV18 with TRBJ2-1; 10 positions match TRBD1. Trimming removed 3 bases from V and 4 bases from J; junction bases left unmatched: 6. The germline CDR1 and CDR2 sequences are KGHSH and LQKENI. The length of the CDR3 is 16 residues.

This chain links TRBV27 with TRBJ2-1; TRBD1 matches at 7 bases. The CDR3 length is 16 residues. The V gene's germline CDR1 is MNHEY and CDR2 SMNVEV (reference sequence). After removal of 3 bases from V and 2 bases from J, the junction contained 7 bases not matched to a gene. This CDR3 is CASSLNQGVAYNEQFF. CDR3 DNA sequence: TGTGCCAGCAGTTTGAACCAGGGGGTAGCCTACAATGAGCAGTTCTTC.

V usage is TRBV19 and J usage is TRBJ1-6; unclear D gene. Germline CDR1 LNHDA, CDR2 SQIVND (reference sequence). The CDR3 has 14 residues. The ends were cut back, 5 bases at V and 9 bases at J, with 14 bases in the middle. CDR3 DNA sequence: TGTGCCAGTAGTTCTGAGGGCCTGTTTTCACCCCTCCACTTT. Protein sequence: CASSSEGLFSPLHF.

A remark on this clone: A junction boundary mismatches the germline segment, possibly from a read error. The V and J genes are TRBV5-4 and TRBJ2-6; TRBD1 matches at 8 bases. The length of the CDR3 is 18 residues. CDR1 and CDR2 from the germline V gene are SGHNT and YYREEE (reference sequence). The CDR3 here is CASSLAGTGPSGANGLTF. The CDR3 DNA is TGTGCCAGCAGCTTGGCCGGGACAGGCCCCTCTGGGGCCAACGGCCTGACTTTC.

The chain couples TRBV5-1 to TRBJ1-4; TRBD1 might be the D (6 bases). The CDR3 runs to 14 residues. CDR1 SGHRS and CDR2 YFSETQ come from the germline V gene. V was trimmed by 6 bases and J by 2 bases, leaving 11 bases between them. The CDR3 sequence is CASTTDSTNEKLFF. CDR3 in DNA: TGCGCCAGCACCACGGACAGTACTAATGAAAAACTGTTTTTT.

The gene calls are TRBV29-1 and TRBJ2-1; 7 nucleotides align to TRBD2. This CDR3 contains 12 residues. Germline CDR1 and CDR2: SQVTM and ANQGSEA. J gave up 6 bases and V 6 bases, and 5 bases lay outside the gene matches. This CDR3 is CSVLGGLNEQFF. The DNA of the CDR3 is TGCAGCGTGCTGGGAGGGCTCAATGAGCAGTTCTTC.

This chain connects TRBV5-1 to TRBJ1-5; 8 positions agree with TRBD1. The CDR3 has 15 residues. Unmatched junction bases numbered 8, after V lost 5 bases and J lost 4 bases. Germline CDR1 SGHRS, CDR2 YFSETQ. CDR3 amino acids: CASRSQGAQNQPQHF. The CDR3 coding sequence is TGCGCCAGCAGATCTCAGGGGGCTCAAAATCAGCCCCAGCATTTT.

This chain uses TRBV6-6 with TRBJ2-3, with TRBD1 matching over 8 bases. Germline trimming cut 0 bases from V and 4 bases from J; bases unmatched to any gene: 3. The CDR3 covers 15 residues. Germline assignment: CDR1 MNHNY and CDR2 SVGAGI (reference sequence). The DNA for the CDR3 is TGTGCCAGCAGTTACTCAACAGGGGGATCAGATACGCAGTATTTT. As protein: CASSYSTGGSDTQYF.

V usage is TRBV9 and J usage is TRBJ2-5; a weak D match, TRBD2 (6 bases). V was clipped by 3 bases and J by 4 bases, with 19 bases between them. Germline values: CDR1 SGDLS, CDR2 YYNGEE. CDR3 length: 16 amino acids. Written as DNA, the CDR3 is TGTGCCAGCAGCGCGCCCCTAGGGACTGCCCGAGAGACCCAGTACTTC. Protein sequence: CASSAPLGTARETQYF. Complete variable domain (other parts from reference TRBV9 and TRBJ2-5): DSGVTQTPKHLITATGQRVTLRCSPRSGDLSVYWYQQSLDQGLQFLIQYYNGEERAKGNILERFSAQQFPDLHSELNLSSLELGDSALYFCASSAPLGTARETQYFGPGTRLLVL.

J is TRBJ2-1 and V is TRBV28; no definite D call. Per the germline V gene, CDR1 is MDHEN and CDR2 is SYDVKM. V was clipped by 6 bases and J by 4 bases, with 4 bases between them. The CDR3 spans 11 residues. In DNA, the CDR3 is TGTGCCAGCAGGGAGTACAATGAGCAGTTCTTC. Protein sequence: CASREYNEQFF.

The chain links TRBV4-2 to TRBJ1-4; possible D gene TRBD1, 6 bases. Between the trimmed V and J ends, which lost 6 bases and 3 bases, there was a span of 14 bases. The CDR3 spans 15 residues. Germline V gene data show CDR1 as LGHNA and CDR2 as YNFKEQ. CDR3 loop: CASSQNRDPNEKLFF. The CDR3 coding sequence is TGTGCCAGCAGTCAAAACAGGGACCCTAATGAAAAACTGTTTTTT.